This T cell receptor (beta chain) derives from a study of T cell repertoires in cytomegalovirus infection. Study-wide context: CMV infection plus the matching HLA type was flagged by public TCR beta signatures. Study results and limitations: It was HLA-C-restricted CMV-specific TCR beta clonotypes that dominated the response ex vivo.

TCRdb itself ran the reads through MiXCR, one entry per CDR3 protein. The sample holds hundreds of thousands of distinct CDR3 sequences, 35% to 45% seen once. Notes on this clonotype: Its antigen is as yet unknown.

V gave up 6 bases and J gave up 2 bases, with 17 bases separating them. CDR3 size: 15 residues. The germline CDR1 and CDR2 sequences are LNHDA and SQIVND (reference sequence). Sequences were obtained from PBMCs. The chain links TRBV19 to TRBJ2-7, with D possibly matching TRBD2 (5 bases). This TCR derives from a human donor in good health (CMV status not recorded). Some clones in this sample may be carry-over from other donors' samples. The CDR3 DNA reads TGTGCCAGTAGCGCGCGGGCCCTACCCCCCTACGAGCAGTACTTC. It encodes CASSARALPPYEQYF.